This T cell receptor (beta chain) came from a study of shared clonotypes between healthy human individuals. This clone appeared once. Its antigen is currently unknown. V was clipped by 5 bases and J by 1 base, with 13 bases between them. Germline CDR1 is SGHAT and CDR2 is FQNNGV. The CDR3 sequence is 15 residues long. Original methodology: Filtering differed, since immunoSEQ gave only junction sequences and no quality scores. Sequencing used immunoSEQ multiplex PCR; TCRdb keeps in-frame clones, though not all of them. The D gene and trimming were derived from the DNA, and the V and J assignments and clone size from that table. This table has 2.5 million or so clones, over 85% appearing once. Study conclusions and caveats: When compared with the clonotypes that were shared by all four sorted-subset donors, the non-shared clonotypes turned out to have lower generation probabilities.

The receptor comes from a man between 18 and 29 years old in good health. The sample consisted of naive CD4+ T cells sorted from blood. As for subset: CD45RA+ positively selected. The gene calls are TRBV11-2 and TRBJ2-3; D remains unclear. CDR3 loop: CASSLYSARTDTQYF. The CDR3 DNA reads TGTGCCAGCAGCCTATATTCCGCCCGCACAGATACGCAGTATTTT.